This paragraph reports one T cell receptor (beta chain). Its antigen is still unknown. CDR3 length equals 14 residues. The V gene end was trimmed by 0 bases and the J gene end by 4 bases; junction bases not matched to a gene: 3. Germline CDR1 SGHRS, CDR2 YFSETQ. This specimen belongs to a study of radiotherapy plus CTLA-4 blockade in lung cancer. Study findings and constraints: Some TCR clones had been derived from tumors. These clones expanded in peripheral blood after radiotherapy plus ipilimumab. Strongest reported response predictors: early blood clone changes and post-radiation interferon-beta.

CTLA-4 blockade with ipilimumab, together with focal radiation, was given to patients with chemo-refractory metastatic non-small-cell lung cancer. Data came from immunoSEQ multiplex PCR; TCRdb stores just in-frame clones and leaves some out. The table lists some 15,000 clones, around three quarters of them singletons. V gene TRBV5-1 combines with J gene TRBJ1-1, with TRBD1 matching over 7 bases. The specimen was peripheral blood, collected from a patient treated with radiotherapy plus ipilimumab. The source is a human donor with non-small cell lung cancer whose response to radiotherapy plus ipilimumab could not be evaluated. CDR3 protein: CASSLAAGGTEAFF. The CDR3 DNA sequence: TGCGCCAGCAGCTTGGCGGCAGGGGGCACTGAAGCTTTCTTT.